This TCR beta chain is from a study of T cells after yellow fever vaccination. The study, taken as a whole, reports: Highly abundant clonotypes carried over from the bulk population could end up in FACS-sorted repertoires as contaminants.

The V gene end was trimmed by 0 bases and the J gene end by 5 bases; junction bases not matched to a gene: 11. Germline V CDR1 and CDR2: MNHEY, SVGEGT. The CDR3 is 17 residues long. Template switching with 5'RACE generated the TCR cDNA and added a universal primer site and UMIs. TCRdb re-analysed the 5' RACE reads in MiXCR, keeping a single row per CDR3 protein. The sample contains around 550,000 distinct CDR3 sequences, 15% to 20% of which appear only once. Concerning this clonotype itself: Antigen specificity is unknown.

This clonotype was obtained from a man under 40 who received the YFV17D yellow fever vaccine. This chain links TRBV6-2 or TRBV6-3 with TRBJ2-5; 8 nucleotides agree with TRBD1. Sequenced material: PBMCs, taken 15 days after the yellow fever booster vaccination. The CDR3 spells CASSYSPRDRWAETQYF. For the CDR3, the DNA is TGTGCCAGCAGTTACTCCCCTCGGGACAGGTGGGCGGAGACCCAGTACTTC.